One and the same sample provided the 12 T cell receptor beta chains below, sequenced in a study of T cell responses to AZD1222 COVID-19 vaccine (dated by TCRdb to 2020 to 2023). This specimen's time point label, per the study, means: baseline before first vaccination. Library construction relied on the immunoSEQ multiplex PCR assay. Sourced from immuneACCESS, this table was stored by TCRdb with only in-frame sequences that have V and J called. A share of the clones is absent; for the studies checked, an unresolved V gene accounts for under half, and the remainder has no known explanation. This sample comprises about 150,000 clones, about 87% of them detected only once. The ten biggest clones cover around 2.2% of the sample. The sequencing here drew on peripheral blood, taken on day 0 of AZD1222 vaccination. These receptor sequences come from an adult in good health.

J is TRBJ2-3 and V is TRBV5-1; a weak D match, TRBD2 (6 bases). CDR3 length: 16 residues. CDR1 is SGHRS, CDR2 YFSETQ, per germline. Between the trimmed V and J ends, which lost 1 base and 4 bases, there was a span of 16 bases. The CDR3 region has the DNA TGCGCCAGCAGCTTGAGGGGACTCAAGGGATCAGATACGCAGTATTTT. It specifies CASSLRGLKGSDTQYF.

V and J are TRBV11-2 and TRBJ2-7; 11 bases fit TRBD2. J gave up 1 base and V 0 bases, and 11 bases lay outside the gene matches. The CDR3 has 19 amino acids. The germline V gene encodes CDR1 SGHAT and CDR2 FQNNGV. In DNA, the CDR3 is TGTGCCAGCAGCTTAGATGGGATTAGCGGGAGGGCGGCATCCTACGAGCAGTACTTC. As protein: CASSLDGISGRAASYEQYF.

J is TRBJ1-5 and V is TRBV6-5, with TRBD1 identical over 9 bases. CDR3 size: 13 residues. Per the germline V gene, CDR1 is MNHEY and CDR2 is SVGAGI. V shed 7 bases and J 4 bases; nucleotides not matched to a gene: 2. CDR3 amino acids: CASKGQGNQPQHF. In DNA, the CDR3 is TGTGCCAGCAAAGGACAGGGGAATCAGCCCCAGCATTTT.

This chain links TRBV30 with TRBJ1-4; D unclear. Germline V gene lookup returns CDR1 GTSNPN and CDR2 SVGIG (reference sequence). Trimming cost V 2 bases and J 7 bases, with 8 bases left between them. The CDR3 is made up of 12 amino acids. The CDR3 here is CAWSPGVEKLFF. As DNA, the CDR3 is TGTGCCTGGAGTCCGGGAGTTGAAAAACTGTTTTTT.

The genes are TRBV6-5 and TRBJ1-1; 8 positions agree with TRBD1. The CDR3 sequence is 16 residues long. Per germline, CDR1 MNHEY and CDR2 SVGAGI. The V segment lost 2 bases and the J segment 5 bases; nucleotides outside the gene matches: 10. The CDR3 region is CASSYRAGGARTEAFF. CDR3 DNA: TGTGCCAGCAGTTACCGGGCAGGGGGCGCGAGAACTGAAGCTTTCTTT.

CDR3 in DNA: TGTGCCAGCAGCCAGGGAATCCAAGAGACCCAGTACTTC. Its protein product is CASSQGIQETQYF. The chain carries TRBV12-3 or TRBV12-4 and TRBJ2-5, with D perhaps TRBD1 (5 bases). This CDR3 is 13 amino acids long. Trimming removed 6 bases from V and 1 base from J, with 9 bases in between.

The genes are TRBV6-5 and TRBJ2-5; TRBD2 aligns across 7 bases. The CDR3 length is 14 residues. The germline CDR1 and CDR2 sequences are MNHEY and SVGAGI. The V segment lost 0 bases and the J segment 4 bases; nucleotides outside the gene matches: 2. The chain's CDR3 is CASSYSGGAETQYF. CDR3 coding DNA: TGTGCCAGCAGTTACTCGGGAGGGGCAGAGACCCAGTACTTC.

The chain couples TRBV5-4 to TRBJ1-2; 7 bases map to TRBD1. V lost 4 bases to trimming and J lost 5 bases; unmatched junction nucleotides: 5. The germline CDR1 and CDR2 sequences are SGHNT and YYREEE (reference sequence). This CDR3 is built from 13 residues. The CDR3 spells CASSPPGQYGYTF. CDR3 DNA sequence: TGTGCCAGCAGCCCCCCGGGACAGTATGGCTACACCTTC.

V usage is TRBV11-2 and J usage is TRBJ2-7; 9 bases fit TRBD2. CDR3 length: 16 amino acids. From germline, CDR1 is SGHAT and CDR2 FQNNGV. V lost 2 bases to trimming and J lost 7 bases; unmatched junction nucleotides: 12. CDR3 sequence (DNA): TGTGCCAGCAGCTTATCTGGTAGCGGGAGTTCGTTTGAGCAGTACTTC. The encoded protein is CASSLSGSGSSFEQYF.

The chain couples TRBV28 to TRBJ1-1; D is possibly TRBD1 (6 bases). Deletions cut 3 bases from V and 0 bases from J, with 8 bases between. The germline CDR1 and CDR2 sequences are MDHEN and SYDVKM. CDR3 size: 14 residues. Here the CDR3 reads CASSLGALNTEAFF. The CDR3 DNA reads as TGTGCCAGCAGTTTGGGGGCGCTGAACACTGAAGCTTTCTTT.

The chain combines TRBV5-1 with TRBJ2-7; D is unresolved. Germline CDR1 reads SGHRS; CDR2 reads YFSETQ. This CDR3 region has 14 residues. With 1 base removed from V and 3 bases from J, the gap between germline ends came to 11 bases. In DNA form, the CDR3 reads TGCGCCAGCAGCTTGATTGACGGAATCTACGAGCAGTACTTC. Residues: CASSLIDGIYEQYF.

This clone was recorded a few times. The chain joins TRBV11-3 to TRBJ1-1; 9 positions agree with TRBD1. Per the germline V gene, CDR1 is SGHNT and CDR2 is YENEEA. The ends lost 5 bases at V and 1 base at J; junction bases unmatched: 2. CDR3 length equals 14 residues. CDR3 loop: CASSNRGRNTEAFF. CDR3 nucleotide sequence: TGTGCCAGCAGCAACAGGGGGCGGAACACTGAAGCTTTCTTT.